A selection of T cell receptor beta chains follows, all from one sample in a study of OX40 agonist ivuxolimab in advanced cancers. The protocol was immunoSEQ multiplex PCR, while the TCRdb copy is restricted to in-frame clones and leaves out a portion. The sample includes 55,000 to 75,000 clones, roughly nine tenths seen only once; the top ten take less than 2.5%. The source material was CD4+ or CD8+ T cells sorted from blood, sampled in a trial of the OX40 agonist ivuxolimab. The receptors shown here come from an adult with an advanced solid tumor such as melanoma, head and neck, liver or kidney cancer. Each CDR3 is given with its conserved first and last residue. A D gene is named only where the DNA matches it firmly. Clone size is stated in some rows and not others, as once, few, many or a class when expanded.

11	TRBV21-1	NA	NA	TRBJ2-7	TGTGCCAGCCCCGACAACTACGAGCAGTACTTC	CASPDNYEQYF
14	TRBV6-6	NA	NA	TRBJ1-2	TGTGCCAGCATAGGTGACAGCGTTAACTATGGCTACACCTTC	CASIGDSVNYGYTF
14	TRBV2	TRBD2	once	TRBJ2-7	TGTGCCAGCAGTCGACTAGCGGGAACCTACGAGCAGTACTTC	CASSRLAGTYEQYF
16	TRBV11-2	TRBD1	NA	TRBJ2-1	TGTGCCAGCAGCTCTTGGACAGGGAGCTCCTACAATGAGCAGTTCTTC	CASSSWTGSSYNEQFF
16	TRBV5-1	NA	NA	TRBJ1-1	TGCGCCAGCAGCTTGGAGGCGGCAGGGGTCTTAAGTGAAGCTTTCTTT	CASSLEAAGVLSEAFF
16	TRBV7-9	NA	NA	TRBJ2-3	TGTGCCGCGGAGGGGGGGGAGGTCGCGAGCACAGATACGCAGTATTTT	CAAEGGEVASTDTQYF
14	TRBV14	NA	NA	TRBJ2-5	TGTGCCAGCAGCCCTAGGGTGCAGGGAGAGACCCAGTACTTC	CASSPRVQGETQYF
14	TRBV6-5	TRBD1	NA	TRBJ2-5	TGTGCCAGCAGTTTTTACAGGGGGAAGGAGACCCAGTACTTC	CASSFYRGKETQYF
14	TRBV5-6	NA	NA	TRBJ2-4	TGTGCCAGCAGCTTTAGCGGACGCAAAAACATTCAGTACTTC	CASSFSGRKNIQYF
12	TRBV18	NA	NA	TRBJ1-1	TGTGCCAGCTCACCGTTTGGGACTGAAGCTTTCTTT	CASSPFGTEAFF
14	TRBV28	NA	NA	TRBJ2-2	TGTGCCAGCAGCCCCAGGACACCCACCGGGGAGCTGTTTTTT	CASSPRTPTGELFF
14	TRBV19	TRBD2	NA	TRBJ2-7	TGTGCCAGTAGTATGGCACTAGCGGCGTACGAGCAGTACTTC	CASSMALAAYEQYF
12	TRBV11-3	NA	NA	TRBJ1-2	TGTGCCAGCTCGGGATCTTACTATGGCTACACCTTC	CASSGSYYGYTF
14	TRBV9	NA	few	TRBJ1-2	TGTGCCAGCAGCGGAGGGGGGCCCTACTATGGCTACACCTTC	CASSGGGPYYGYTF
15	TRBV27	NA	NA	TRBJ1-3	TGTGCCAGCAGTTTAGCGGGGGCGGCTGGAAACACCATATATTTT	CASSLAGAAGNTIYF
13	TRBV28	TRBD1	NA	TRBJ1-2	TGTGCCAGCAGTGAAAGGGACAGCTATGGCTACACCTTC	CASSERDSYGYTF
14	TRBV5-1	NA	once	TRBJ2-7	TGCGCCAGCAGCTTGGCCGACCCGTCCTACGAGCAGTACTTC	CASSLADPSYEQYF
11	TRBV20-1	NA	NA	TRBJ2-5	TGCAGTGCTAGAGATCAAGAGACCCAGTACTTC	CSARDQETQYF
15	TRBV5-1	NA	NA	TRBJ1-2	TGCGCCAGCAGGATCGGAGGAGGGGCTAACTATGGCTACACCTTC	CASRIGGGANYGYTF
13	TRBV10-3	NA	NA	TRBJ2-2	TGTGCCATCGCACAGGGTACACCCGGGGAGCTGTTTTTT	CAIAQGTPGELFF
12	TRBV21-1	NA	NA	TRBJ1-2	TGTGCCAGCAGCAAAGAAGGGGAGGGCTACACCTTC	CASSKEGEGYTF
14	TRBV6-5	NA	NA	TRBJ2-7	TGTGCCAGCAGTCCCGGGACTTACTCCTACGAGCAGTACTTC	CASSPGTYSYEQYF